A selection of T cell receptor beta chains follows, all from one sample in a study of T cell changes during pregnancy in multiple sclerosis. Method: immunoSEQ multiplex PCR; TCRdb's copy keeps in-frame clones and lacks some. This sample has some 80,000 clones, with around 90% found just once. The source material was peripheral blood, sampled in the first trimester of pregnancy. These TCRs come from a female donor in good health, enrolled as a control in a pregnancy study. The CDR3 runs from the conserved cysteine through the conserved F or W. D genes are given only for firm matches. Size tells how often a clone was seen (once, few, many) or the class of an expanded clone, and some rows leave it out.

TGTGCCAGCGGAGGGCCCGGCAATGAGCAGTTCTTC CASGGPGNEQFF - TRBJ2-1 TRBV28 -
TGTGCCAGCAGTTGGGGGGGGCGCGAGCAGTACTTC CASSWGGREQYF - TRBJ2-7 TRBV27 -
TGTGCCAGCAGCTCAGCAGCAGGGGGGTACTACGAGCAGTACTTC CASSSAAGGYYEQYF - TRBJ2-7 TRBV7-2 -
TGTGCTAGTGGTTTAGCCCCTACAGGGAGGGTCAATCAGCCCCAGCATTTT CASGLAPTGRVNQPQHF - TRBJ1-5 TRBV12-5 -
TGTGCCAGCGGTTACCGGGACACTGAAGCTTTCTTT CASGYRDTEAFF - TRBJ1-1 TRBV6-5 -
TGTGCCAGCAGCCCCTCCGTACCAGGGCGAGCAACAAATTCACCCCTCCACTTT CASSPSVPGRATNSPLHF - TRBJ1-6 TRBV7-2 -
TGTGCCAGCAGTTGGGACTACCCTCAGTCCTACAATGAGCAGTTCTTC CASSWDYPQSYNEQFF - TRBJ2-1 TRBV27 TRBD2
TGTGCCAGCTCATCCCGGACAGGTCGAGGCGACTATGGCTACACCTTC CASSSRTGRGDYGYTF - TRBJ1-2 TRBV18 TRBD1
TGTGCCAGCAGTTACTCGCCTAGCGGGAATTACAATGAGCAGTTCTTC CASSYSPSGNYNEQFF - TRBJ2-1 TRBV6-5 TRBD2
TGTGCCAGCTCACCATTCGACAGGGTGGTGGGCTACACCTTC CASSPFDRVVGYTF - TRBJ1-2 TRBV18 TRBD1
TGTGCCATCAGGTCGGACAGGGAAGCCAGGAACACTGAAGCTTTCTTT CAIRSDREARNTEAFF - TRBJ1-1 TRBV10-3 TRBD1
TGTGCCACCAGCAGAGATCGACTGCCGAACACTGAAGCTTTCTTT CATSRDRLPNTEAFF - TRBJ1-1 TRBV15 -
TGTGCCAGCAGCTCTTACAGGGGATATGGCTACACCTTC CASSSYRGYGYTF - TRBJ1-2 TRBV11-3 TRBD1
TGTGCCAGCAGCCAAGGTACTAGCGCGACCTCCTACGAGCAGTACTTC CASSQGTSATSYEQYF - TRBJ2-7 TRBV14 TRBD2
TGTGCCAGCTGGGCACTGAGCGATTTAAAGGGAGGGGCAGGTGGCTACACCTTC CASWALSDLKGGAGGYTF once TRBJ1-2 TRBV5-6 -
TGTGCCAGCAGTGTGGGTTTCACGGGGAATGAGCAGTTCTTC CASSVGFTGNEQFF - TRBJ2-1 TRBV6-1 -
TGTGCCAGTAGTATCGGACAGGGGGAGGGTGATACGCAGTATTTT CASSIGQGEGDTQYF - TRBJ2-3 TRBV19 TRBD1
TGTGCCAGCTCACCAGGGGCAGGCCGGATAAACTACACCTTC CASSPGAGRINYTF many TRBJ1-2 TRBV18 -
TGTGCCAGCAGCGGGGGCCCTAATGAAAAACTGTTTTTT CASSGGPNEKLFF - TRBJ1-4 TRBV11-3 -
TGTGCCAGCAGCTTTAGCGGGAGCACAGATACGCAGTATTTT CASSFSGSTDTQYF - TRBJ2-3 TRBV7-7 TRBD2
TGCAGCGCTGAGCGGGGGCGAGGAAACACCATATATTTT CSAERGRGNTIYF - TRBJ1-3 TRBV29-1 -
TGTGCCAGCAGTTACCGGGGTAATGAGCAGTTCTTC CASSYRGNEQFF - TRBJ2-1 TRBV6-5 -
TGTGCCAGTACCCCTAAATCACGGCGGAATTCACCCCTCCACTTT CASTPKSRRNSPLHF - TRBJ1-6 TRBV19 -
TGTGCCAGCAGTTTTATAAGGGGCGCAGATACGCAGTATTTT CASSFIRGADTQYF - TRBJ2-3 TRBV28 -
TGTGCCACTACTGGGGACTTAAGCACAGATACGCAGTATTTT CATTGDLSTDTQYF - TRBJ2-3 TRBV6-5 -
TGTGCCAGCGGGACAGTCCCCTCTTCGCCCCAGCATTTT CASGTVPSSPQHF - TRBJ1-5 TRBV6-5 TRBD1
TGTGCCAGCAGCTTTATTCTCTACGAGCAGTACTTC CASSFILYEQYF - TRBJ2-7 TRBV7-9 -